The sequence of this T cell receptor (beta chain) was determined in a study of post-analysis software for immune sequencing data. Study background: The disease courses covered relapsing-remitting, secondary progressive and progressive-relapsing multiple sclerosis. Study-wide points: Those with multiple sclerosis, the patient group, showed significantly lower normalized Chao1 diversity than controls. TRBV5-6, TRBV5-1 and TRBV20-1 belonged to a set of roughly 5 TRBV segments that were more frequent in patients than controls. Pronounced co-clustering by F measure was evident among identically batched samples.

Concerning this clonotype: The antigen remains undetermined.

Unique molecular identifiers featured in each of the TCR beta cDNA libraries. T cells, about 0.85 to 11 million of them, yielded hundreds of thousands of cDNA molecules. In TCRdb, the PCR reads were re-called with MiXCR into one record per CDR3 protein. The data contain hundreds of thousands of distinct CDR3 sequences, under 70% of them singletons. The CDR3 loop spans 12 amino acids. The germline V gene has CDR1 SQVTM and CDR2 ANQGSEA. V was pared by 4 bases and J by 1 base, with 7 bases between. This TCR derives from a girl between 10 and 17 years old with multiple sclerosis. This chain uses TRBV29-1 with TRBJ1-1; no clear D gene. Sequenced: blood. The DNA for the CDR3 is TGCAGCGTTGGTAAAGCGAACACTGAAGCTTTCTTT. It specifies CSVGKANTEAFF.